Listed below are T cell receptor beta chains from one sample, sequenced in a study of control samples from healthy donors and cancer patients. TCRdb keeps only in-frame clones here, not all; method: immunoSEQ multiplex PCR. The sample records around 130,000 clones, about 87% being singletons. Input material: blood. The receptors originated from a man aged 25 to 40 in good health. Both conserved end residues are part of each CDR3. The D gene is left open where the match is weak. The listing skips clone size in some rows; elsewhere it reads once, few, many or a size class.

j_call v_call d_call clone_size cdr3_nt cdr3_aa
TRBJ2-3 TRBV19 TRBD2 NA TGTGCCAGTAGTATTTTCGGCGGGGGGGCCGGCACAGATACGCAGTATTTT CASSIFGGGAGTDTQYF
TRBJ1-2 TRBV9 TRBD1 NA TGTGCCAGCAGCGTATACGCTACAGGGGTCCCTAACTATGGCTACACCTTC CASSVYATGVPNYGYTF
TRBJ2-6 TRBV5-8 NA NA TGTGCCAGCAGCTTGGGTTCTGGGGCCAACGTCCTGACTTTC CASSLGSGANVLTF
TRBJ1-1 TRBV4-1 NA NA TGCGCCAGCACAAGACAGGCCAACACTGAAGCTTTCTTT CASTRQANTEAFF
TRBJ1-2 TRBV2 NA NA TGTGCCAGCAGTGAAGATAGACAATATGGCTACACCTTC CASSEDRQYGYTF
TRBJ1-5 TRBV5-1 TRBD1 NA TGCGCCAGCAGCCAGGGGGACCGAAATCAGCCCCAGCATTTT CASSQGDRNQPQHF
TRBJ1-1 TRBV5-1 TRBD1 NA TGCGCCAGCAGCTTGGTAACAGGGGGGAACACTGAAGCTTTCTTT CASSLVTGGNTEAFF
TRBJ1-1 TRBV6-6 NA NA TGTGCCAGCAACCTAGAAGGGTCGGGCACTGAAGCTTTCTTT CASNLEGSGTEAFF
TRBJ1-1 TRBV6-5 NA NA TGTGCCAGCAGGGGTGCAAGAGACACTGAAGCTTTCTTT CASRGARDTEAFF
TRBJ1-2 TRBV11-2 NA NA TGTGCCAGCAGCTTAAACAGCTATGGCTACACCTTC CASSLNSYGYTF
TRBJ2-2 TRBV25-1 NA NA TGTGCCAGCAGAGCGCCGGGGCGAAACACCGGGGAGCTGTTTTTT CASRAPGRNTGELFF
TRBJ1-6 TRBV6-1 NA NA TGTGCCAGCAGTGAAGTAAATCGCTATCAGGGCGGTAATTCACCCCTCCACTTT CASSEVNRYQGGNSPLHF
TRBJ1-6 TRBV19 NA NA TGTGCCAGTAGTATCGCAGGCTCCTATAATTCACCCCTCCACTTT CASSIAGSYNSPLHF
TRBJ1-6 TRBV6-4 NA NA TGTGCCAGCAGCGATTCAGGGTATTCACCCCTCCACTTT CASSDSGYSPLHF
TRBJ2-5 TRBV5-4 NA NA TGTGCCAGCAGCCAGACGAGGCAAGAGACCCAGTACTTC CASSQTRQETQYF
TRBJ1-1 TRBV2 TRBD1 NA TGTGCCAGCAGCGGACAGGGCGGGACTGAAGCTTTCTTT CASSGQGGTEAFF
TRBJ2-5 TRBV7-2 NA NA TGTGCCAGCAGCTTGAGAAGGGACGAGACCCAGTACTTC CASSLRRDETQYF
TRBJ2-3 TRBV5-4 NA NA TGTGCCAGCAGCTTGGAGGAGTGGAGTGGCGATACGCAGTATTTT CASSLEEWSGDTQYF
TRBJ2-5 TRBV6-5 NA NA TGTGCCAGCAGTTACGGGCAGGGAGCGCCCCAAGAGACCCAGTACTTC CASSYGQGAPQETQYF
TRBJ1-3 TRBV6-5 NA few TGTGCCAGCAGTTGGGGGCTCGAGGGAAACACCATATATTTT CASSWGLEGNTIYF
TRBJ1-6 TRBV7-3 NA NA TGTGCCAGCAGCCTTCGACCCTTGAATTCACCCCTCCACTTT CASSLRPLNSPLHF
TRBJ1-6 TRBV10-3 NA once TGTGCCACCGGACAGAATAATTCACCCCTCCACTTT CATGQNNSPLHF
TRBJ1-2 TRBV4-1 TRBD1 NA TGCCCCACCAGCCATGGGTGGGGGGGACAGGGTGAAGGCTACACCTTC CPTSHGWGGQGEGYTF
TRBJ2-5 TRBV2 NA NA TGTGCCAGCAGTCCAAGGGGAGCACAAGAGACCCAGTACTTC CASSPRGAQETQYF
TRBJ2-4 TRBV5-6 NA NA TGTGCCAGCAGCTACGAATTCCCAGGGGACAAAAACATTCAGTACTTC CASSYEFPGDKNIQYF
TRBJ1-6 TRBV14 NA NA TGTGCCAGCAGCCAAGGACGTGAAACAGGCTCCTATAATTCACCCCTCCACTTT CASSQGRETGSYNSPLHF
TRBJ1-4 TRBV7-8 TRBD1 NA TGTGCCAGCAGCTTTACGGGACAGGTTAATGAAAAACTGTTTTTT CASSFTGQVNEKLFF
TRBJ1-4 TRBV19 NA NA TGTGCCAGTACCGGGACACTTACTAATGAAAAACTGTTTTTT CASTGTLTNEKLFF
TRBJ1-1 TRBV7-2 NA NA TGTGCCAGCAGCCCCGGGGGGAGAACTGAAGCTTTCTTT CASSPGGRTEAFF
TRBJ1-4 TRBV2 NA few TGTGCCAGCATTAAGGGGCCAGCAACTAATGAAAAACTGTTTTTT CASIKGPATNEKLFF
TRBJ1-2 TRBV7-9 NA NA TGTGCCAGCAGCTTGTTGGGACGCCCTTCTGGCTACACCTTC CASSLLGRPSGYTF
TRBJ1-1 TRBV6-5 TRBD1 NA TGTGCCAGCAGTTACTCGATGACAGGGGTGGGAACTGAAGCTTTCTTT CASSYSMTGVGTEAFF
TRBJ1-5 TRBV30 NA NA TGTGCCTGGAGTAACGGGAGGACGAATCAGCCCCAGCATTTT CAWSNGRTNQPQHF
TRBJ2-1 TRBV12-3/TRBV12-4 TRBD2 NA TGTGCCAGCAGCGGGGGGGCGAATGAGCAGTTCTTC CASSGGANEQFF
TRBJ2-3 TRBV9 NA NA TGTGCCAGCAGCGTCCGGGACCCCGGTACGGCAGATACGCAGTATTTT CASSVRDPGTADTQYF
TRBJ2-5 TRBV5-1 NA NA TGCGCCAGTCTTCCGGGACACCTGTACCAAGAGACCCAGTACTTC CASLPGHLYQETQYF
TRBJ1-4 TRBV11-3 TRBD1 NA TGTGCCAGCAGCTCGGGACAGGGAAACGCTGGGGAAAAACTGTTTTTT CASSSGQGNAGEKLFF
TRBJ1-1 TRBV5-6 NA NA TGTGCCAGCAGCTTGCAGGGAGCTGAAGCTTTCTTT CASSLQGAEAFF
TRBJ1-3 TRBV18 TRBD1 few TGTGCCAGCTCACCGGGACAGGGGATTGGAAACACCATATATTTT CASSPGQGIGNTIYF
TRBJ1-6 TRBV5-1 NA NA TGCGCCAGCAGCTTGGGTTCTCATGGGGGTTCACCCCTCCACTTT CASSLGSHGGSPLHF
TRBJ2-2 TRBV3-1/TRBV3-2 TRBD1 NA TGTGCCAGCAGCCACCCGGGACAGGGGAACGGGGAGCTGTTTTTT CASSHPGQGNGELFF
TRBJ2-2 TRBV6-5 NA once TGTGCCAGCAGTTCCCACCGGGACCGCAACACCGGGGAGCTGTTTTTT CASSSHRDRNTGELFF
TRBJ2-2 TRBV5-1 NA NA TGCGCCAGCAGCTTGGAAGGGATGGGGCCGGGGTCCGGGGAGCTGTTTTTT CASSLEGMGPGSGELFF
TRBJ2-5 TRBV15 TRBD2 NA TGTGCCACCAGCAGAGATGTGCGGGAGGAGACCCAGTACTTC CATSRDVREETQYF
TRBJ2-3 TRBV7-9 NA NA TGTGCCAGCAGCTTAGCGGGGGGTGGAGATACGCAGTATTTT CASSLAGGGDTQYF
TRBJ2-2 TRBV6-1 NA NA TGTGCCAGCAGTGAAGACCGGGTAGGGACCGGGGAGCTGTTTTTT CASSEDRVGTGELFF
TRBJ1-3 TRBV5-1 NA once TGCGCCAGCAGCCGAGGGCAGGGGCATTCTGGAAACACCATATATTTT CASSRGQGHSGNTIYF
TRBJ1-6 TRBV11-3 NA NA TGTGCCAGCAGCTTCGCGAGCTCCTATAATTCACCCCTCCACTTT CASSFASSYNSPLHF
TRBJ1-2 TRBV13 NA NA TGTGCCAGCAGCTTAGGAATCTATGGCTACACCTTC CASSLGIYGYTF
TRBJ2-7 TRBV21-1 NA many TGTGCCAGCAGCAAAGGAGGGTGGTACGAGCAGTACTTC CASSKGGWYEQYF
TRBJ1-1 TRBV24-1 TRBD1 NA TGTGCCACCCGGGGTTCGGGGACAGGCACTGAAGCTTTCTTT CATRGSGTGTEAFF
TRBJ1-1 TRBV30 TRBD1 NA TGTGCCTGGAAATTTTTAGGGACAGCGAACACTGAAGCTTTCTTT CAWKFLGTANTEAFF
TRBJ2-3 TRBV30 TRBD2 NA TGTGCCCTTAGCGGGGGGTTTGGTACAGATACGCAGTATTTT CALSGGFGTDTQYF
TRBJ1-1 TRBV9 NA NA TGTGCCAGCAGCAGTCGACGGATTTTCTTT CASSSRRIFF